A single sample gave rise to the 6 T cell receptor beta chains below, sequenced in a study of T-cell memory formation after mild COVID-19. TCRdb reprocessed the 5' RACE reads via MiXCR and lists one record per CDR3 protein. The sample lists 250,000 to 400,000 distinct CDR3 sequences; 13% to 15% were seen once. Sequences were obtained from PBMCs or a T cell subset sorted from them (not recorded which). The receptor set was obtained from a man younger than 35 who had mild COVID-19 (a few samples of this study predate the infection). Cell type and time point are not known.

This clonotype was counted many times. The V and J genes are TRBV27 and TRBJ2-5, with D hard to call. Germline-derived CDR1 and CDR2 are MNHEY and SMNVEV (reference sequence). CDR3 size: 13 residues. Trimming pared 6 bases from V and 1 base from J, leaving 9 bases between. The DNA of the CDR3 is TGTGCCAGCAGCGGCCTGTTCCAAGAGACCCAGTACTTC. Translation: CASSGLFQETQYF.

This clonotype was seen a handful of times. This chain connects TRBV9 to TRBJ2-1, with 7 bases lining up with TRBD2. Germline lookup yields CDR1 SGDLS and CDR2 YYNGEE. CDR3 length: 16 amino acids. V trimming: 4 bases; J trimming: 4 bases; junction bases outside the gene matches: 11. The CDR3 sequence is CASSTGLGGLYNEQFF. The CDR3 nucleotides read TGTGCCAGCAGCACAGGCCTGGGGGGGTTATACAATGAGCAGTTCTTC.

This chain joins TRBV6-6 and TRBJ1-5; D unclear. The CDR3 is 13 residues long. In germline, CDR1 is MNHNY, CDR2 SVGAGI (reference sequence). The V gene lost 6 bases and the J gene lost 5 bases, with 11 bases spanning the gap. DNA of the CDR3: TGTGCCAGCAGGACGGGTCAGGATCAGCCCCAGCATTTT. Encoded protein: CASRTGQDQPQHF.

The J gene is TRBJ2-4, the V gene TRBV4-1, with 9 nucleotides matching TRBD1. CDR3 length: 15 amino acids. V was clipped by 1 base and J by 5 bases; unmatched bases: 3. Germline V gene data show CDR1 as MGHRA and CDR2 as YSYEKL. The CDR3 nucleotides read TGCGCCAGCAGCCAAGGGACAGGGGCCGAAAACATTCAGTACTTC. It specifies CASSQGTGAENIQYF.

The chain has TRBV7-2 and TRBJ2-5; tentatively, D is TRBD2 (5 bases). The CDR3 is 15 residues long. The V gene lost 2 bases and the J gene lost 5 bases, with 15 bases spanning the gap. The germline CDR1 and CDR2 sequences are SGHTA and FQGNSA. CDR3 sequence reads: CASSLTGVPPETQYF. Written as DNA, the CDR3 is TGTGCCAGCAGCTTAACCGGGGTCCCCCCGGAGACCCAGTACTTC. The full variable domain, completed using reference TRBV7-2 and TRBJ2-5, is GAGVSQSPSNKVTEKGKDVELRCDPISGHTALYWYRQSLGQGLEFLIYFQGNSAPDKSGLPSDRFSAERTGGSVSTLTIQRTQQEDSAVYLCASSLTGVPPETQYFGPGTRLLVL.

The chain has TRBV3-1 and TRBJ1-1; the D is unclear. In germline, CDR1 is LGHDT, CDR2 YNNKEL (reference sequence). Trimming stripped 1 base from V and 6 bases from J, with 9 bases between. The length of the CDR3 is 13 residues. In nucleotides, the CDR3 is TGTGCCAGCAGCCAAGGAAGCGGGGCTGAAGCTTTCTTT. Translated, it gives CASSQGSGAEAFF.